This TCR beta chain was sequenced for a study of cytotoxic CD8 clonotypes in ibrutinib-treated CLL. Study overall: Samples had a mean of roughly 250,000 productive templates and 94,082 productive rearrangements.

The TCR beta libraries used 1.5 to 2 micrograms of genomic DNA that came from cryopreserved PBMCs. This clone showed up just a few times. TCRdb's table, derived via immunoSEQ multiplex PCR, lists solely in-frame clones and lacks some. The sample holds under 300,000 clones; roughly 70% are singletons and the top ten take about 16%. There are 12 residues in the CDR3. V was trimmed by 2 bases and J by 9 bases, leaving 8 bases between them. Germline CDR1 and CDR2: MDHEN and SYDVKM. The sequencing here drew on PBMCs, taken after 24 months of ibrutinib treatment. V usage is TRBV28 and J usage is TRBJ2-1; a possible D gene is TRBD1 (5 bases). The receptor comes from a human donor with chronic lymphocytic leukemia. Here the CDR3 reads CASSLRGGEQFF. The DNA for the CDR3 is TGTGCCAGCAGTTTAAGGGGCGGTGAGCAGTTCTTC.